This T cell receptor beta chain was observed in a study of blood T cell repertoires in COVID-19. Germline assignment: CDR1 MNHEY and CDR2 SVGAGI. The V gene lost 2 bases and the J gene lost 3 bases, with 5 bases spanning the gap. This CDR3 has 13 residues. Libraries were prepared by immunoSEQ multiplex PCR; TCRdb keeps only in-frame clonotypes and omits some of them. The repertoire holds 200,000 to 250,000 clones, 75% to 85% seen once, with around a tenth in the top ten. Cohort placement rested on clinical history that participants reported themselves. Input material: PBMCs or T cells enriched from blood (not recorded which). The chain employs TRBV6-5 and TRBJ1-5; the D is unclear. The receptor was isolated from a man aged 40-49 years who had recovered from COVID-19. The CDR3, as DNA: TGTGCCAGCAGTTACGGCCACAATCAGCCCCAGCATTTT. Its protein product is CASSYGHNQPQHF.